These 2 T cell receptor beta chains were sequenced from one sample in a study of cytomegalovirus exposure and HLA in healthy donors (dated by TCRdb to between 2016 and 2019). Library creation used the immunoSEQ multiplex PCR assay. For the multiplex PCR, a mixture combining 60 forward primers for TCR Vbeta segments and 13 reverse primers for TCR Jbeta segments was used. Not all clones reach the TCRdb copy of this immuneACCESS table, which keeps in-frame sequences only. Checked studies attribute under half of the gap to unresolved V genes and leave the rest unexplained. This sample is represented by 150,000 to 200,000 clones; 70% to 80% of them were singletons. The biggest ten clones account for more than 1.5% of the sample. The sequencing input was PBMCs. The receptor source for this set is a woman in her fifties or sixties in good health and CMV-seronegative.

The rearrangement uses TRBV6-1 and TRBJ2-7, with 7 bases that match TRBD1. CDR3 length: 14 amino acids. J was trimmed by 0 bases and V by 6 bases; bases with no gene match: 5. The germline V gene encodes CDR1 MNHNS and CDR2 SASEGT. As DNA, the CDR3 is TGTGCCAGCAGAGAACAGGGGTACTCCTACGAGCAGTACTTC. Protein: CASREQGYSYEQYF.

The chain combines TRBV29-1 with TRBJ2-1, with TRBD2 matching 8 bases. The germline gives CDR1 SQVTM, CDR2 ANQGSEA. After removal of 0 bases from V and 4 bases from J, the junction contained 5 bases not matched to a gene. This CDR3 contains 15 residues. Here the CDR3 reads CSVEEALAVYNEQFF. The CDR3 bases are TGCAGCGTTGAAGAAGCACTAGCGGTTTACAATGAGCAGTTCTTC.